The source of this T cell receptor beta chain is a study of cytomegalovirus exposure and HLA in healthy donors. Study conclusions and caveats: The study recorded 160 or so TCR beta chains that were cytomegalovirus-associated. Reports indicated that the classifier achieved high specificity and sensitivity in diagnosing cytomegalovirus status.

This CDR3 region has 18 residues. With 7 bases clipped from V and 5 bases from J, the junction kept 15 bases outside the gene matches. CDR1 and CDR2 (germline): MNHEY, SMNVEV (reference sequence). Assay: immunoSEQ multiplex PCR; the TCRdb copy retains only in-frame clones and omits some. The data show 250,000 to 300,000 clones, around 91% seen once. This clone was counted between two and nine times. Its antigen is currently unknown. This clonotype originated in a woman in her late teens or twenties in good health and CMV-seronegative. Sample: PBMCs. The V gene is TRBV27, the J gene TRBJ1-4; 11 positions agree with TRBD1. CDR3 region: CASTERLGQGVRNEKLFF. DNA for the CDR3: TGTGCCAGCACCGAAAGGTTGGGACAGGGGGTAAGAAATGAAAAACTGTTTTTT.